This T cell receptor beta chain is from a study of cytomegalovirus exposure and HLA in healthy donors. Findings and caveats of the study: Earlier analysis yielded a pattern in which most TCR beta V segments were productive about 90% or about 30% of the time. Per a later analysis, 18,000 or so TCR beta sequences showed association with HLA alleles at 0.05 false discovery rate. Available immune exposure information was restricted to CMV serostatus only.

The CDR3 consists of 13 residues. Germline lookup yields CDR1 GTSNPN and CDR2 SVGIG (reference sequence). The trim removed 4 bases at V and 2 bases at J, leaving 1 base unmatched. At sampling all donors were nominally healthy, likely with unrecorded immune exposures. The PCR was carried out with 60 Vbeta primers and 13 Jbeta primers. Libraries were prepared by immunoSEQ multiplex PCR; TCRdb keeps only in-frame clonotypes and omits some of them. The table includes fewer than 85,000 clones, around three quarters detected once. In the case of this clone: Its matching antigen is unknown.

The chain combines TRBV30 with TRBJ2-3, with 9 bases matching TRBD2. Material: PBMCs. The sequence came from a male donor in good health and CMV-seropositive. For the CDR3, the DNA is TGTGCCTGGACTAGCGGGAACACAGATACGCAGTATTTT. This translates into CAWTSGNTDTQYF. Supplemented by reference TRBV30 and TRBJ2-3, the full variable domain reads SQTIHQWPATLVQPVGSPLSLECTVEGTSNPNLYWYRQAAGRGLQLLFYSVGIGQISSEVPQNLSASRPQDRQFILSSKKLLLSDSGFYLCAWTSGNTDTQYFGPGTRLTVL.